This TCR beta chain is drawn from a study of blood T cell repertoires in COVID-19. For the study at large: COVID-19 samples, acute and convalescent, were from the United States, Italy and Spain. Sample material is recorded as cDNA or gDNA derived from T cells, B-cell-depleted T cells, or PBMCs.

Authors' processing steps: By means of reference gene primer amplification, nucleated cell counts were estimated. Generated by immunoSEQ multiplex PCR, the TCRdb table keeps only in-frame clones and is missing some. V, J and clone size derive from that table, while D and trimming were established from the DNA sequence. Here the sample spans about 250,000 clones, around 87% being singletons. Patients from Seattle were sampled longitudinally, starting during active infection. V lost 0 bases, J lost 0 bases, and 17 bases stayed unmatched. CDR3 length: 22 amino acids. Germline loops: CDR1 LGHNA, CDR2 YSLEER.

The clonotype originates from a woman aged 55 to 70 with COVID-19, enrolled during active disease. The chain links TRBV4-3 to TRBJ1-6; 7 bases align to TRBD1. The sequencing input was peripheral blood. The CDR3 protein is CASSQDLDRQGRRSSYNSPLHF. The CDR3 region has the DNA TGCGCCAGCAGCCAAGATCTCGACCGACAGGGCAGGAGGAGCTCCTATAATTCACCCCTCCACTTT.